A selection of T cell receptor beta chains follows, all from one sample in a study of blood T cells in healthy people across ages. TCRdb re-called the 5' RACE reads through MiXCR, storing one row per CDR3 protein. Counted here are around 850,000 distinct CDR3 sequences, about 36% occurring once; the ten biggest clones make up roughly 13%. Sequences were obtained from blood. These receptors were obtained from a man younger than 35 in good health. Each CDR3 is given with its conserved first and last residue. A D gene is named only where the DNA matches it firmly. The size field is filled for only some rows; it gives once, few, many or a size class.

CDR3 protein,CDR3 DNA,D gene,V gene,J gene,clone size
CASSQDRGNSYEQYF,TGCGCCAGCAGCCAAGATCGGGGCAATTCCTACGAGCAGTACTTC,-,TRBV4-3,TRBJ2-7,many
CASSLALLAGGLTDTQYF,TGTGCCAGCAGCTTAGCTCTGCTAGCGGGGGGGCTAACAGATACGCAGTATTTT,TRBD2,TRBV11-2,TRBJ2-3,-
CASSLDSRGGYEQYF,TGTGCCAGCAGCTTAGATTCGAGGGGCGGGTACGAGCAGTACTTC,-,TRBV11-3,TRBJ2-7,-
CASSLLGGQGEDNEQFF,TGTGCCAGCAGTTTATTGGGGGGACAGGGTGAGGACAATGAGCAGTTCTTC,TRBD1,TRBV27,TRBJ2-1,-
CASSSLRGEETQYF,TGTGCCAGCAGTTCGTTACGGGGAGAAGAGACCCAGTACTTC,-,TRBV6-2/TRBV6-3,TRBJ2-5,-
CASSPKSQENSPLHF,TGTGCCAGCTCACCAAAATCACAGGAGAATTCACCCCTCCACTTT,-,TRBV18,TRBJ1-6,-
CATSSLTSGATYEQFF,TGTGCCACCAGCAGCCTTACTAGCGGGGCTACCTACGAGCAGTTCTTC,TRBD2,TRBV15,TRBJ2-1,-
CASSPRGQERYGYTF,TGTGCCAGCAGCCCGCGGGGACAGGAGCGCTATGGCTACACCTTC,TRBD1,TRBV3-1,TRBJ1-2,-
CASGGLRSPLHF,TGTGCCAGCGGGGGGCTTCGGTCACCCCTCCACTTT,-,TRBV9,TRBJ1-6,few
CASSYPAGLTGELFF,TGTGCCAGCAGTTACCCGGCAGGCCTAACCGGGGAGCTGTTTTTT,-,TRBV6-2/TRBV6-3,TRBJ2-2,few
CSARDLGLAGSSTDTQYF,TGCAGTGCTAGAGATCTAGGACTAGCGGGGAGTAGCACAGATACGCAGTATTTT,TRBD2,TRBV20-1,TRBJ2-3,few
CSVERDHEQYF,TGCAGCGTTGAACGGGACCACGAGCAGTACTTC,-,TRBV29-1,TRBJ2-7,few
CSAEVGNQPQHF,TGCAGTGCTGAGGTGGGCAATCAGCCCCAGCATTTT,-,TRBV20-1,TRBJ1-5,few
CACSLRNPQETQYF,TGCGCCTGCAGCTTGAGGAACCCCCAAGAGACCCAGTACTTC,-,TRBV5-1,TRBJ2-5,-
CASISGGTEAFF,TGTGCCAGCATTTCAGGGGGAACTGAAGCTTTCTTT,TRBD1,TRBV27,TRBJ1-1,-
CASSRDIPGGAFF,TGTGCCAGCAGCCGGGACATACCGGGCGGAGCTTTCTTT,-,TRBV7-8,TRBJ1-1,few
CASSPPGTVYNEQFF,TGTGCCAGCAGCCCACCCGGGACGGTTTACAATGAGCAGTTCTTC,-,TRBV7-2,TRBJ2-1,-
CAGIVGGNTEAFF,TGTGCCGGCATCGTCGGGGGAAACACTGAAGCTTTCTTT,-,TRBV12-3/TRBV12-4,TRBJ1-1,once
CASSPASGAQGTQYF,TGTGCCAGCTCACCAGCTAGCGGGGCCCAAGGGACCCAGTACTTC,TRBD2,TRBV18,TRBJ2-5,few
CASSRPTGGWDSPLHF,TGTGCCAGCAGCAGACCGACAGGGGGCTGGGATTCACCCCTCCACTTT,TRBD1,TRBV7-9,TRBJ1-6,-
CASSLLLAQETQYF,TGTGCCAGCAGTTTGCTCTTGGCCCAAGAGACCCAGTACTTC,-,TRBV12-3/TRBV12-4,TRBJ2-5,many
CASSQDTMGQRLAKNIQYF,TGCGCCAGCAGCCAAGATACAATGGGACAACGCCTAGCCAAAAACATTCAGTACTTC,-,TRBV4-3,TRBJ2-4,-
CASRKAGGPYNEQFF,TGTGCCAGCAGGAAAGCGGGGGGGCCCTACAATGAGCAGTTCTTC,TRBD2,TRBV12-3/TRBV12-4,TRBJ2-1,-
CASSSGRVVYGYTF,TGTGCCAGTAGTTCCGGACGGGTCGTCTATGGCTACACCTTC,-,TRBV19,TRBJ1-2,many
CSAPRGVNNEQYF,TGCAGTGCTCCTCGCGGGGTGAACAATGAGCAGTACTTC,-,TRBV20-1,TRBJ2-7,-
CASSSRTSSYNEQFF,TGTGCCAGCAGTTCAAGGACTAGCTCCTACAATGAGCAGTTCTTC,TRBD2,TRBV27,TRBJ2-1,many
CASSHPPGGLTGDPYNEQYF,TGCGCCAGCAGCCATCCCCCCGGGGGCTTAACGGGGGACCCCTACAATGAGCAGTACTTC,-,TRBV4-1,TRBJ2-7,-
CASSLTGTSSYNEQFF,TGTGCCAGCAGCTTAACGGGGACTAGCTCCTACAATGAGCAGTTCTTC,TRBD2,TRBV7-3,TRBJ2-1,many
CASSSHGLSQAQYF,TGTGCCAGCAGTTCACACGGACTCTCCCAAGCGCAGTATTTT,-,TRBV28,TRBJ2-3,-
CSPNIAGAQETQYF,TGCAGTCCTAATATAGCGGGGGCCCAAGAGACCCAGTACTTC,TRBD2,TRBV20-1,TRBJ2-5,many
CSARAPGDYNQPQHF,TGCAGTGCTAGGGCCCCCGGTGACTACAATCAGCCCCAGCATTTT,-,TRBV20-1,TRBJ1-5,-
CASRGREFTYNEQFF,TGTGCCAGCCGGGGAAGAGAGTTCACCTACAATGAGCAGTTCTTC,-,TRBV7-9,TRBJ2-1,few
CSARVSDRTNYGYTF,TGCAGTGCTAGAGTCTCGGACAGGACAAACTATGGCTACACCTTC,TRBD1,TRBV20-1,TRBJ1-2,many